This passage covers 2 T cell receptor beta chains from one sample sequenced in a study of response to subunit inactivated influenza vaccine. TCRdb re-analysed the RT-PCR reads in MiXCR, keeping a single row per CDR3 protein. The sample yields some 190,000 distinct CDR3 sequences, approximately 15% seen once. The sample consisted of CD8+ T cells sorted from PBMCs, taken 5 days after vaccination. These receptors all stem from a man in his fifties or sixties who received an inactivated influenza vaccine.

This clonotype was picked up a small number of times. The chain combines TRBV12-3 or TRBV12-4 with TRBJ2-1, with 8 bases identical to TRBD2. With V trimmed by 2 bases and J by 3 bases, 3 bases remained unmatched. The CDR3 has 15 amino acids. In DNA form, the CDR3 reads TGTGCCAGCAGTTTAACAGCGGGGGACTACAATGAGCAGTTCTTC. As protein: CASSLTAGDYNEQFF.

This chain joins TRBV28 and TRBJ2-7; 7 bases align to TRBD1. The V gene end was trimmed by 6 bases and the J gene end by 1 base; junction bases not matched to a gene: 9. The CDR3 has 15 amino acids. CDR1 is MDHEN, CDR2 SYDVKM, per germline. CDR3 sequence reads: CASSLLGTDSYEQYF. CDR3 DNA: TGTGCCAGCAGCTTACTGGGGACAGATTCCTACGAGCAGTACTTC.